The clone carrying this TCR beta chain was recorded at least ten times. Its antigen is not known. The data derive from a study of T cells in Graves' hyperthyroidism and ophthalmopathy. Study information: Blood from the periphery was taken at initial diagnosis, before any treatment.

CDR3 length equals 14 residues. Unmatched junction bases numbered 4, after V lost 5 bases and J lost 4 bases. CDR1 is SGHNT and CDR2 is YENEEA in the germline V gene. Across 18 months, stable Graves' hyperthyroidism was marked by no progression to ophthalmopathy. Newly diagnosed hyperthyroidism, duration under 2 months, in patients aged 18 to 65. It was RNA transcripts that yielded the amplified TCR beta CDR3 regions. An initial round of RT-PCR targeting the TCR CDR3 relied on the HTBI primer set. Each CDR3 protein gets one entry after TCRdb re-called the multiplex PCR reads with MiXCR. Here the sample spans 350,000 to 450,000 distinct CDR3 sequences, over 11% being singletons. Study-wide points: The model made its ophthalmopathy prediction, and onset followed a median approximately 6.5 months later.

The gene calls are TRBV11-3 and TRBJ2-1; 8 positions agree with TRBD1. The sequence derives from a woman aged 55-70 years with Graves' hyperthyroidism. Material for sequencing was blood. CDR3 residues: CASSGQGRYNEQFF. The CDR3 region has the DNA TGTGCCAGCAGCGGACAGGGCCGATACAATGAGCAGTTCTTC.